This entry is about one T cell receptor beta chain. The sample originates from a study of blood T cell repertoires in COVID-19. Only in-frame clones appear in the TCRdb table, and some are missing; sequencing was by immunoSEQ multiplex PCR. The sample shows about 210,000 clones, less than 90% of them seen only once. V was clipped by 1 base and J by 4 bases; unmatched bases: 6. The CDR3 contains 15 residues. CDR1 is LNHNV, CDR2 YYDKDF, per germline (reference sequence). This receptor was obtained from a man aged 35 to 55 with acute or convalescent COVID-19. The chain has TRBV15 and TRBJ2-5; 7 nucleotides match TRBD2. Sequencing input: peripheral blood. The CDR3 nucleotides are TGTGCCACCAGCAGAGTGGCGGCGGGAGCAGAGACCCAGTACTTC. Its protein is CATSRVAAGAETQYF.